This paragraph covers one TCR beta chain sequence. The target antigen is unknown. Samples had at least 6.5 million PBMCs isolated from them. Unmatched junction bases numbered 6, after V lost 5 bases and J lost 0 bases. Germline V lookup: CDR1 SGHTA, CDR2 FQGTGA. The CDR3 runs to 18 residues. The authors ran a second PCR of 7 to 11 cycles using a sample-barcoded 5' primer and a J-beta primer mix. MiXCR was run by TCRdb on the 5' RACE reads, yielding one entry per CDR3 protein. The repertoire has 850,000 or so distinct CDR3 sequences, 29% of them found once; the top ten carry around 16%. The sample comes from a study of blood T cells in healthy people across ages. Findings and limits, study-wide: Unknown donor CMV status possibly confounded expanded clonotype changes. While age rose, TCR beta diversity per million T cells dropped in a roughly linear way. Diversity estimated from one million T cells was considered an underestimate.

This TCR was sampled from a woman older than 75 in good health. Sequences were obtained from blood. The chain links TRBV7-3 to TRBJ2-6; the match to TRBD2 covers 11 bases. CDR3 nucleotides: TGTGCCAGCAGCCCCGGGACTAGCGGATTCTCTGGGGCCAACGTCCTGACTTTC. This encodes CASSPGTSGFSGANVLTF. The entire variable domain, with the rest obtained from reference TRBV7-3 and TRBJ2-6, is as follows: GAGVSQTPSNKVTEKGKYVELRCDPISGHTALYWYRQSLGQGPEFLIYFQGTGAADDSGLPNDRFFAVRPEGSVSTLKIQRTERGDSAVYLCASSPGTSGFSGANVLTFGAGSRLTVL.